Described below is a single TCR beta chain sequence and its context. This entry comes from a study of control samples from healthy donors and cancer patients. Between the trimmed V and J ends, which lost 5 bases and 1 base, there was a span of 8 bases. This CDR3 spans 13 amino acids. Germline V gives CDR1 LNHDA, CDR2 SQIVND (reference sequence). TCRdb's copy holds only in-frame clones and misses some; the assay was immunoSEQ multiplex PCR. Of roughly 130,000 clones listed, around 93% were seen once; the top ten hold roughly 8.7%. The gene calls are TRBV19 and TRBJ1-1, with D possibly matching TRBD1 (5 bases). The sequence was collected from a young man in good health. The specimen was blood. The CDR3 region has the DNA TGTGCCAGTAGTCTGGGGCGGAACACTGAAGCTTTCTTT. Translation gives CASSLGRNTEAFF.